This T cell receptor (beta chain) is from a study of regulatory T cells in long-lasting Graves disease. This clonotype was recorded many times. Relying on iRepertoire HTBI primers and Arm-PCR of CDR3 regions, the team built TCR beta libraries. TCRdb reanalysed the multiplex PCR reads using MiXCR and keeps one entry per CDR3 protein. The sample carries hundreds of thousands of distinct CDR3 sequences, 16% recorded once. Documented time point: newly diagnosed GD, antithyroid drugs for less than 3 months. RNA from PBMCs was the source of the TCR library. Trimming left V 1 base short and J 5 bases short, with 10 bases between. The CDR3 runs to 14 residues. CDR1 SGHTA and CDR2 FQGTGA come from the germline V gene. This same sample was also taken into another study, of T cells in Graves' hyperthyroidism and ophthalmopathy. As that report states: Initially, a first-round RT-PCR of the TCR CDR3 employed the HTBI primer set. Through a model of 13 V-J features, ophthalmopathy was separated from stable hyperthyroidism.

This specimen was peripheral blood mononuclear cells (PBMCs), taken at new diagnosis, from a patient treated with antithyroid drugs. The source of this sequence is a woman in her thirties with Graves disease. The chain joins TRBV7-3 to TRBJ2-3; maybe TRBD2 (6 bases). Here the CDR3 DNA reads TGTGCCAGCAGCTTAAATCCCGGGGGAGATACGCAGTATTTT. As protein: CASSLNPGGDTQYF.